The 19 T cell receptor beta chains below come from one sample, sequenced in a study of T cell repertoires in cytomegalovirus infection. TCRdb ran MiXCR on the reads and lists one entry per CDR3 protein. Among 400,000 to 550,000 distinct CDR3 sequences listed, approximately 11% were seen once. Sequencing input: PBMCs. These receptor sequences come from a human donor in good health (CMV status not recorded). Some clones in this sample may be carry-over from other donors' samples.

This clonotype has ten or more counts. This chain links TRBV12-3 or TRBV12-4 with TRBJ2-3, with TRBD2 identical over 8 bases. V was pared by 2 bases and J by 5 bases, with 6 bases of the junction left unmatched. This CDR3 region has 15 residues. DNA for the CDR3: TGTGCCAGCAGTTTAACGGGACGGGAGGGAGATACGCAGTATTTT. Its translation: CASSLTGREGDTQYF.

This clonotype was seen repeatedly, ten times or more. The chain is built from TRBV6-6 and TRBJ1-2; weak D call: TRBD1 (6 bases). CDR3 length: 14 amino acids. Trimming pared 5 bases from V and 2 bases from J, leaving 12 bases between. The germline V gene has CDR1 MNHNY and CDR2 SVGAGI (reference sequence). CDR3 DNA: TGTGCCAGCAGTAGATGGGACAACAACTATGGCTACACCTTC. This sequence encodes CASSRWDNNYGYTF.

At least ten counts were recorded for this clonotype. This chain connects TRBV6-1 to TRBJ2-3; possibly TRBD1 for D (5 bases). Germline-derived CDR1 and CDR2 are MNHNS and SASEGT. Trimming stripped 6 bases from V and 6 bases from J, with 13 bases between. This CDR3 comprises 13 residues. In DNA form, the CDR3 reads TGTGCCAGCAGGGACACCCCTTTTGATACGCAGTATTTT. Encoded protein: CASRDTPFDTQYF.

This clonotype was seen ten or more times. The rearrangement joins TRBV5-4 to TRBJ1-1; unclear D gene. CDR1 and CDR2 from the germline V gene are SGHNT and YYREEE (reference sequence). This CDR3 comprises 13 residues. Trimming left V 1 base short and J 1 base short, with 5 bases between. The DNA of the CDR3 is TGTGCCAGCAGCTTGTATAAGAACACTGAAGCTTTCTTT. As protein: CASSLYKNTEAFF.

At least ten counts were recorded for this clonotype. The chain recombines TRBV10-3 with TRBJ1-1; weak D call: TRBD1 (6 bases). Germline lookup yields CDR1 ENHRY and CDR2 SYGVKD. The V and J ends lost 0 bases and 2 bases respectively, with 22 bases between them. The CDR3 extends over 19 amino acids. This chain's CDR3 is CAISESLGIGGSGNTEAFF. The CDR3 nucleotides are TGTGCCATCAGTGAGTCGCTGGGTATTGGGGGCAGCGGAAACACTGAAGCTTTCTTT.

There are a few counts of this clonotype. The chain recombines TRBV4-1 with TRBJ1-4; unclear D gene. Per germline, CDR1 MGHRA and CDR2 YSYEKL. Trimming left V 0 bases short and J 5 bases short, with 10 bases between. This CDR3 has 15 residues. The CDR3 region has the DNA TGCGCCAGCAGCCAAGATACGGGGTTCAATGAAAAACTGTTTTTT. Translation gives CASSQDTGFNEKLFF.

There are many counts of this clonotype. This chain links TRBV7-8 with TRBJ2-2; weak D call: TRBD1 (6 bases). The CDR3 runs 13 residues. The germline gives CDR1 SGHVS, CDR2 FQNEAQ. V lost 4 bases to trimming and J lost 4 bases, with 7 bases between them. CDR3: CASSSRGTGELFF. The CDR3, as DNA: TGTGCCAGCAGCTCCAGGGGCACCGGGGAGCTGTTTTTT. Full variable domain (outside the CDR3, taken from reference TRBV7-8 and TRBJ2-2): GAGVSQSPRYKVAKRGQDVALRCDPISGHVSLFWYQQALGQGPEFLTYFQNEAQLDKSGLPSDRFFAERPEGSVSTLKIQRTQQEDSAVYLCASSSRGTGELFFGEGSRLTVL.

At least ten counts were recorded for this clonotype. The chain has TRBV4-1 and TRBJ2-7; unclear D gene. V was cut by 1 base and J by 6 bases, with 4 bases left in between. Germline V lookup: CDR1 MGHRA, CDR2 YSYEKL. This CDR3 is 11 amino acids long. This CDR3 reads CASSQASEQYF. The CDR3 coding sequence is TGCGCCAGCAGCCAAGCAAGCGAGCAGTACTTC.

There are a few counts of this clonotype. This chain joins TRBV9 and TRBJ2-3, with 11 bases matching TRBD2. Germline lookup yields CDR1 SGDLS and CDR2 YYNGEE. V was pared by 3 bases and J by 0 bases, with 3 bases of the junction left unmatched. The CDR3 totals 16 residues. The CDR3 protein is CASSAGTSGSTDTQYF. CDR3 coding DNA: TGTGCCAGCAGCGCTGGGACTAGCGGCAGCACAGATACGCAGTATTTT.

This clonotype was detected a few times. The J gene is TRBJ2-5, the V gene TRBV5-4, with a possible D match to TRBD2 (6 bases). The CDR3 length is 13 residues. From germline, CDR1 is SGHNT and CDR2 YYREEE (reference sequence). Trimming shortened V by 4 bases and J by 5 bases, and 12 bases separated the two germline ends. CDR3 in amino acids: CASSGGLWETQYF. The CDR3 nucleotides are TGTGCCAGCAGCGGGGGACTGTGGGAGACCCAGTACTTC. The full variable domain, in which reference TRBV5-4 and TRBJ2-5 provide the parts outside the CDR3, is ETGVTQSPTHLIKTRGQQVTLRCSSQSGHNTVSWYQQALGQGPQFIFQYYREEENGRGNFPPRFSGLQFPNYSSELNVNALELDDSALYLCASSGGLWETQYFGPGTRLLVL.

This clonotype appeared a few times. The chain recombines TRBV14 with TRBJ2-1, with 8 bases matching TRBD2. Germline CDR1 and CDR2: SGHDN and FVKESK. Unmatched junction bases numbered 12, after V lost 6 bases and J lost 5 bases. The CDR3 has 16 residues. The DNA for the CDR3 is TGTGCCAGCAGAACCTCAAGGGGACTAGGGGACAATGAGCAGTTCTTC. Its translation is CASRTSRGLGDNEQFF.

This clonotype was seen only a few times. The rearrangement joins TRBV25-1 to TRBJ1-5; D ambiguous. This CDR3 comprises 13 residues. Trimming took off 3 bases at V and 4 bases at J, with 7 bases between the two ends. Germline V gene lookup returns CDR1 MGHDK and CDR2 SYGVNS. This chain's CDR3 is CASSEFTNQPQHF. The CDR3 bases are TGTGCCAGCAGTGAGTTCACGAATCAGCCCCAGCATTTT.

V and J are TRBV5-1 and TRBJ2-3, with a tentative D call TRBD2 (6 bases). Deletions cut 2 bases from V and 2 bases from J, with 12 bases between. CDR3 size: 15 residues. CDR1 and CDR2 from the germline V gene are SGHRS and YFSETQ. The CDR3 region is CASSFNGRSTDTQYF. The CDR3 DNA sequence: TGCGCCAGCAGCTTCAACGGGAGATCCACAGATACGCAGTATTTT. The variable domain in full, with the rest retrieved from reference TRBV5-1 and TRBJ2-3, is KAGVTQTPRYLIKTRGQQVTLSCSPISGHRSVSWYQQTPGQGLQFLFEYFSETQRNKGNFPGRFSGRQFSNSRSEMNVSTLELGDSALYLCASSFNGRSTDTQYFGPGTRLTVL.

Ten or more counts support this clonotype. The genes are TRBV7-2 and TRBJ2-1, with D possibly being TRBD2 (6 bases). The germline gives CDR1 SGHTA, CDR2 FQGNSA. The CDR3 consists of 14 residues. Trimming removed 5 bases at V and 3 bases at J, with 11 bases between. CDR3 sequence: CASSERALYNEQFF. The CDR3 DNA sequence: TGTGCCAGCAGCGAGCGGGCCCTCTACAATGAGCAGTTCTTC. Using reference TRBV7-2 and TRBJ2-1 for the parts outside the CDR3, the full variable domain is GAGVSQSPSNKVTEKGKDVELRCDPISGHTALYWYRQSLGQGLEFLIYFQGNSAPDKSGLPSDRFSAERTGGSVSTLTIQRTQQEDSAVYLCASSERALYNEQFFGPGTRLTVL.

This clonotype has ten or more counts. The chain is built from TRBV7-3 and TRBJ2-5, with 7 bases identical to TRBD2. Germline V lookup: CDR1 SGHTA, CDR2 FQGTGA. V lost 4 bases to trimming and J lost 2 bases; unmatched junction nucleotides: 7. This CDR3 has 15 amino acids. The CDR3 region has the DNA TGTGCCAGCAGCTACTCGGGGGGTCCGCAAGAGACCCAGTACTTC. This codes for CASSYSGGPQETQYF.

This clonotype was counted a few times. The rearrangement uses TRBV11-2 and TRBJ2-5, with 11 bases matching TRBD2. Germline V gene data show CDR1 as SGHAT and CDR2 as FQNNGV. The CDR3 sequence is 15 residues long. With V trimmed by 4 bases and J by 7 bases, 8 bases remained unmatched. CDR3 sequence: CASSSRLAGRWTQYF. In DNA form, the CDR3 reads TGTGCCAGCAGCTCTAGACTAGCGGGGAGGTGGACCCAGTACTTC.

CDR3 coding DNA: TGTGCCAGTAACGAGGGGATAAACTATGGCTACACCTTC. Translated: CASNEGINYGYTF. The gene calls are TRBV19 and TRBJ1-2, with a possible D match to TRBD1 (5 bases). V dropped 7 bases and J dropped 2 bases, with 11 bases sitting between them. This CDR3 spans 13 amino acids. Germline lookup yields CDR1 LNHDA and CDR2 SQIVND (reference sequence).

The chain has TRBV12-5 and TRBJ1-1; D is possibly TRBD1 (6 bases). This CDR3 region has 16 residues. Germline-derived CDR1 and CDR2 are LGHNT and FRNRAP. With 6 bases removed from V and 3 bases from J, the gap between germline ends came to 20 bases. CDR3 sequence reads: CASGPAGPGGHTEAFF. The DNA for the CDR3 is TGTGCTAGTGGGCCGGCGGGGCCTGGGGGGCACACTGAAGCTTTCTTT.

In its sample, this clonotype was seen many times. The CDR3 spells CASSRRVAGPEQFF. In DNA form, the CDR3 reads TGTGCCAGCTCCAGACGGGTAGCGGGGCCTGAGCAGTTCTTC. The chain couples TRBV7-8 to TRBJ2-1; 8 bases are a match to TRBD2. The CDR3 contains 14 residues. The V and J ends lost 8 bases and 9 bases, in that order; junction bases with no gene match: 12. Germline loops: CDR1 SGHVS, CDR2 FQNEAQ. The full variable domain, rest sourced from reference TRBV7-8 and TRBJ2-1, is GAGVSQSPRYKVAKRGQDVALRCDPISGHVSLFWYQQALGQGPEFLTYFQNEAQLDKSGLPSDRFFAERPEGSVSTLKIQRTQQEDSAVYLCASSRRVAGPEQFFGPGTRLTVL.